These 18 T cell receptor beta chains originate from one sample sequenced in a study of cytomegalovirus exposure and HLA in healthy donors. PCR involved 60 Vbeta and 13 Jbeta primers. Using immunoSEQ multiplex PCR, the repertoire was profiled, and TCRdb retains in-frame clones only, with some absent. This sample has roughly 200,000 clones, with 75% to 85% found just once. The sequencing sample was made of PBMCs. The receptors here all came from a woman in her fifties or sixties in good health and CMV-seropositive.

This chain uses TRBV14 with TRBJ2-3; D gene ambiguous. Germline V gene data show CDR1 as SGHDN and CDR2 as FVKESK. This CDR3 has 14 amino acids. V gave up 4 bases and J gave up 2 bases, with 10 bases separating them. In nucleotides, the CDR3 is TGTGCCAGCAGCCGATCAAGCTTCACAGATACGCAGTATTTT. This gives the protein CASSRSSFTDTQYF.

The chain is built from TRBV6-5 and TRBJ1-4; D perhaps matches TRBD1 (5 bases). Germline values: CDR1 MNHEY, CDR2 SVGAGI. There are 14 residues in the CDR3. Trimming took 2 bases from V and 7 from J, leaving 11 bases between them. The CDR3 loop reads CASSYGRGLEKLFF. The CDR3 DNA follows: TGTGCCAGCAGTTACGGGAGGGGTCTTGAAAAACTGTTTTTT.

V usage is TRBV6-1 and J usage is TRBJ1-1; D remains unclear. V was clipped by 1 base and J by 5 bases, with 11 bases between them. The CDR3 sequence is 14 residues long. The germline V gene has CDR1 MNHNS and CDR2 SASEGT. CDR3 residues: CASSEGGGWTEAFF. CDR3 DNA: TGTGCCAGCAGTGAAGGGGGAGGGTGGACTGAAGCTTTCTTT.

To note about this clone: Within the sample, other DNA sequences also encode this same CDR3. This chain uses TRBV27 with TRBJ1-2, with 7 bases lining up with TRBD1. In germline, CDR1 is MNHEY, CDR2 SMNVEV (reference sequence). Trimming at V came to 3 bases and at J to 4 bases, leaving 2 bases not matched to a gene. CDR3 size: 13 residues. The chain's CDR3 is CASSFRDSYGYTF. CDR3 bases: TGTGCCAGCAGTTTTCGGGACAGCTATGGCTACACCTTC.

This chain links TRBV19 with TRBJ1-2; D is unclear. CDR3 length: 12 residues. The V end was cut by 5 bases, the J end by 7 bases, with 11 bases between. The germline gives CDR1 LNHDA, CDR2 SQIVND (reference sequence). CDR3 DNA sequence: TGTGCCAGTAGTCCCCTTTCCTCTGGCTACACCTTC. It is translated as CASSPLSSGYTF.

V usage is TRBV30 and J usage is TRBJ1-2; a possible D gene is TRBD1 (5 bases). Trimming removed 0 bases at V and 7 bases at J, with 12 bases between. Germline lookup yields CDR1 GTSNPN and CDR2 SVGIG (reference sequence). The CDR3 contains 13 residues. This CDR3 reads CAWSVIGAAGYTF. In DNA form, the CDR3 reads TGTGCCTGGAGTGTTATAGGGGCGGCTGGCTACACCTTC.

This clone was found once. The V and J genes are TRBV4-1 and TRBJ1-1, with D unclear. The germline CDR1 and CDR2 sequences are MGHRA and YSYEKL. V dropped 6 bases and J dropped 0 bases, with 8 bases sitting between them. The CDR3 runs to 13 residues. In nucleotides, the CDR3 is TGCGCCAGCAGGGCAAATATGAACACTGAAGCTTTCTTT. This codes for CASRANMNTEAFF.

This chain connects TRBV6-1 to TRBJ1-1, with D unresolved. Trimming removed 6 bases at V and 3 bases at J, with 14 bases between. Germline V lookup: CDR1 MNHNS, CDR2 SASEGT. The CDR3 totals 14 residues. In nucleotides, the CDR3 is TGTGCCAGCAGAGGAAAACTATGGGACACTGAAGCTTTCTTT. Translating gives CASRGKLWDTEAFF.

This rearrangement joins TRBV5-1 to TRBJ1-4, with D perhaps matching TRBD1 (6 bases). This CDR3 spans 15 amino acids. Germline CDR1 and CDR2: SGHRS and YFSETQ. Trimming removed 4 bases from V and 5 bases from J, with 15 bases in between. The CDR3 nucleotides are TGCGCCAGCAGCCCACAGGGAGGGGGAAATGAAAAACTGTTTTTT. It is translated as CASSPQGGGNEKLFF.

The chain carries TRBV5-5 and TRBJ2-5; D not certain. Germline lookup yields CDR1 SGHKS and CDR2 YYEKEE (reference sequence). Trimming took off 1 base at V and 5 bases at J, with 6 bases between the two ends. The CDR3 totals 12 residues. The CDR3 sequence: CASSLTRETQYF. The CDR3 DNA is TGTGCCAGCAGCTTGACGAGGGAGACCCAGTACTTC. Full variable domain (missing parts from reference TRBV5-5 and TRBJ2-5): DAGVTQSPTHLIKTRGQQVTLRCSPISGHKSVSWYQQVLGQGPQFIFQYYEKEERGRGNFPDRFSARQFPNYSSELNVNALLLGDSALYLCASSLTRETQYFGPGTRLLVL.

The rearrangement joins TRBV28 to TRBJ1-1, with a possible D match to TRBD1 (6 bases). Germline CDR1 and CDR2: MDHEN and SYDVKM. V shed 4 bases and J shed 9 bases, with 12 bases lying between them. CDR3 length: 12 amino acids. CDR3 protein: CASSSDRKQAFF. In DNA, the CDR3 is TGTGCCAGCAGTTCGGACAGAAAACAAGCTTTCTTT. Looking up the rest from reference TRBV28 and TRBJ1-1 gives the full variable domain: DVKVTQSSRYLVKRTGEKVFLECVQDMDHENMFWYRQDPGLGLRLIYFSYDVKMKEKGDIPEGYSVSREKKERFSLILESASTNQTSMYLCASSSDRKQAFFGQGTRLTVV.

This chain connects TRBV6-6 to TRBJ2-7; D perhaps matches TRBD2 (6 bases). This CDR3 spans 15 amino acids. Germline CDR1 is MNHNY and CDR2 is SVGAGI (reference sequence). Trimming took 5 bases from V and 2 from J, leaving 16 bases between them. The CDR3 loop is CASSTPGTGAYEQYF. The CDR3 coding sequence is TGTGCCAGCAGTACCCCCGGGACTGGGGCCTACGAGCAGTACTTC.

CDR3 in amino acids: CASSPPGQGGNEQYF. CDR3 nucleotide sequence: TGTGCCAGCTCACCACCCGGACAGGGAGGGAACGAGCAGTACTTC. This chain connects TRBV18 to TRBJ2-7, with D tentatively TRBD1 (8 bases). The CDR3 length is 15 residues. Germline CDR1 reads KGHSH; CDR2 reads LQKENI. Trimming took 0 bases from V and 5 from J, leaving 14 bases between them.

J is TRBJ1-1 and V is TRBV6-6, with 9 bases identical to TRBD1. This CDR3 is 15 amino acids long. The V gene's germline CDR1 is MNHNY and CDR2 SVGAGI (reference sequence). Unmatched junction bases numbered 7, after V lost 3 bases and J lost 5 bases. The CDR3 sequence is CASSYSRTGVTEAFF. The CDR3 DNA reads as TGTGCCAGCAGTTATTCGAGGACAGGGGTAACTGAAGCTTTCTTT.

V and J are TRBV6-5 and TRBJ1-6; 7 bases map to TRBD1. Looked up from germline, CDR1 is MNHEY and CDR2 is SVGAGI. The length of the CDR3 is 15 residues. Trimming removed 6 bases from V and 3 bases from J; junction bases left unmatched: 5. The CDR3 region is CASRTGTDYNSPLHF. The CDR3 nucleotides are TGTGCCAGCAGAACCGGGACAGACTATAATTCACCCCTCCACTTT.

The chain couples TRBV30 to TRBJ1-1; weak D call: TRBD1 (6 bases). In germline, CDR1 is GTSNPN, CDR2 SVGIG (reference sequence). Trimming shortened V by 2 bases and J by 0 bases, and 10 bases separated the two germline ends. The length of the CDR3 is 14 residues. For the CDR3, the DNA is TGTGCCTGGAGTAGGGACAACTTGAACACTGAAGCTTTCTTT. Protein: CAWSRDNLNTEAFF.

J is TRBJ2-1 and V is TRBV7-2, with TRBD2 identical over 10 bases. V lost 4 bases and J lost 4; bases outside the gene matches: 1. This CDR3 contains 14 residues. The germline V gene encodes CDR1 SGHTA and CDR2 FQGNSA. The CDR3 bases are TGTGCCAGCAGCTCGGGACTAGCGTACAATGAGCAGTTCTTC. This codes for CASSSGLAYNEQFF.

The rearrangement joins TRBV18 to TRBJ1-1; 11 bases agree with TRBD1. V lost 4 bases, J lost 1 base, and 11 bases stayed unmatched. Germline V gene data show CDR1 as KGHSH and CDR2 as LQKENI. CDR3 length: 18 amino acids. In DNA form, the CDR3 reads TGTGCCAGCTCACAGTCAACACGGACAGGGGGCCGGAACACTGAAGCTTTCTTT. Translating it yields CASSQSTRTGGRNTEAFF.